These 9 T cell receptor beta chains came from one sample sequenced in a study of regulatory T cells. General observations from the study: Hydrophobic residues at CDR3 positions 6 and 7 were enriched in conventional CD4+ T cells of CD3G-deficient patients.

Their antigen targets remain unknown. Amplification used 52 TRBV primers and 13 TRBJ primers. Here immunoSEQ multiplex PCR was the method, and the copy in TCRdb shows in-frame clones only, minus some. The profile shows about 35,000 clones, approximately 89% of them singletons. The specimen was conventional CD4+ T cells sorted from blood. The receptors were sampled from a person under 30 with CD3G deficiency.

The chain's CDR3 is CAWSDPGAKNIQYF. The CDR3 DNA is TGTGCCTGGAGTGATCCTGGAGCCAAAAACATTCAGTACTTC. The chain is built from TRBV30 and TRBJ2-4; D remains ambiguous. This CDR3 region has 14 residues. V lost 1 base, J lost 0 bases, and 7 bases lay in between. Germline V gene lookup returns CDR1 GTSNPN and CDR2 SVGIG (reference sequence).

V and J are TRBV5-1 and TRBJ1-4; no definite D call. In germline, CDR1 is SGHRS, CDR2 YFSETQ. Trimming left V 0 bases short and J 4 bases short, with 7 bases between. There are 14 residues in the CDR3. Here the CDR3 reads CASSLGGHNEKLFF. For the CDR3, the DNA is TGCGCCAGCAGCTTGGGCGGCCATAATGAAAAACTGTTTTTT.

This clone was counted a few times. The V gene is TRBV6-5, the J gene TRBJ1-6; no clear D gene. The CDR3 spans 13 residues. Trimming removed 5 bases at V and 7 bases at J, with 9 bases between. Germline V gene lookup returns CDR1 MNHEY and CDR2 SVGAGI. CDR3 nucleotide sequence: TGTGCCAGCAGTCGGGGTACAAATTCACCCCTCCACTTT. Its translation is CASSRGTNSPLHF.

The chain recombines TRBV5-1 with TRBJ2-3; 10 nucleotides match TRBD1. This CDR3 region has 16 residues. The V segment lost 3 bases and the J segment 2 bases; nucleotides outside the gene matches: 6. Germline V gene lookup returns CDR1 SGHRS and CDR2 YFSETQ. The CDR3 protein is CASSSGTGALTDTQYF. CDR3 in DNA: TGCGCCAGCAGCTCGGGGACAGGGGCCCTCACAGATACGCAGTATTTT.

The chain links TRBV6-1 to TRBJ2-7; 8 nucleotides line up with TRBD2. The CDR3 has 14 amino acids. V lost 5 bases and J lost 3; bases outside the gene matches: 6. In germline, CDR1 is MNHNS, CDR2 SASEGT. The DNA for the CDR3 is TGTGCCAGCAGTACAGGGACTAGTTACTACGAGCAGTACTTC. It is translated as CASSTGTSYYEQYF.

CDR3 protein: CASRRSSYEQYF. The CDR3 DNA is TGTGCCAGCAGAAGGAGCTCCTACGAGCAGTACTTC. The rearrangement uses TRBV6-1 and TRBJ2-7; the D is unclear. Trimming left V 6 bases short and J 0 bases short, with 6 bases between. The CDR3 contains 12 residues. CDR1 is MNHNS and CDR2 is SASEGT in the germline V gene.

The rearrangement joins TRBV19 to TRBJ1-5, with a tentative D call TRBD1 (6 bases). The CDR3 sequence is 13 residues long. Germline CDR1 is LNHDA and CDR2 is SQIVND (reference sequence). V lost 5 bases and J 6 bases, leaving 11 bases between the germline ends. CDR3: CASSQQGGQPQHF. CDR3 in DNA: TGTGCCAGTAGTCAACAGGGCGGTCAGCCCCAGCATTTT.

V gene TRBV7-9 combines with J gene TRBJ2-5, with D possibly being TRBD1 (5 bases). Per germline, CDR1 SEHNR and CDR2 FQNEAQ (reference sequence). The length of the CDR3 is 13 residues. Trimming took 5 bases from V and 7 from J, leaving 14 bases between them. CDR3 sequence (DNA): TGTGCCAGCAGCAACGGACACCTTGGGACCCAGTACTTC. Protein sequence: CASSNGHLGTQYF.

On this clone itself: The junction and the germline gene differ at one end; a read error may be behind it. The chain couples TRBV7-7 to TRBJ1-5; unclear D gene. Germline V gene data show CDR1 as SSHAT and CDR2 as FNYEAQ (reference sequence). CDR3 length: 14 amino acids. This CDR3 is CASSLVNSNQPQHF. The CDR3 DNA follows: TGTGCTAGCAGCTTAGTAAACAGCAATCAGCCCCAGCATTTT.